This T cell receptor beta chain was captured in a study of blood T cell repertoires in COVID-19. Germline CDR1 is MDHEN and CDR2 is SYDVKM. Trimming stripped 7 bases from V and 6 bases from J, with 13 bases between. The CDR3 is 13 amino acids. The table came from immunoSEQ multiplex PCR; TCRdb's copy has only in-frame clones and leaves some out. The table lists approximately 250,000 clones, more than 75% of them singletons. This chain links TRBV28 with TRBJ2-1; D uncertain. The clonotype was recovered from a man in his forties with acute or convalescent COVID-19. The material sequenced was peripheral blood. This CDR3 reads CASNLLASNEQFF. The CDR3 nucleotides read TGTGCCAGCAACTTATTAGCCTCCAATGAGCAGTTCTTC.